The clone carrying this TCR beta chain was counted only a few times. Its antigen is currently unknown. The CDR3 sequence is 13 residues long. Trimming removed 0 bases from V and 9 bases from J, with 12 bases in between. Germline CDR1 DFQATT, CDR2 SNEGSKA (reference sequence). The data were obtained in a study of blood T cells in healthy people across ages. The study's findings and limits: Fewer expanded clones and more diversity marked long-lived versus aged donors. Nothing was known about donor CMV status, and this possibly confounded expanded clonotype changes.

Donor samples were obtained from healthy Caucasian individuals from Russia, aged about 6 to 95. Through a sample-barcoded 5' primer and a J-beta primer mix, a second PCR was run for roughly 7 to 11 cycles. Tagging of each cDNA molecule was performed by a template-switch adaptor with 12 random nucleotides. A single record per CDR3 protein comes from TCRdb applying MiXCR to the 5' RACE reads. Of approximately 800,000 distinct CDR3 sequences in the sample, around 62% were seen once. The sample was blood. The clonotype was recovered from a young man in good health. The chain uses TRBV20-1 and TRBJ2-1; D not certain. The CDR3 loop is CSARDYGHGEQFF. Written as DNA, the CDR3 is TGCAGTGCTAGAGATTATGGGCACGGTGAGCAGTTCTTC.